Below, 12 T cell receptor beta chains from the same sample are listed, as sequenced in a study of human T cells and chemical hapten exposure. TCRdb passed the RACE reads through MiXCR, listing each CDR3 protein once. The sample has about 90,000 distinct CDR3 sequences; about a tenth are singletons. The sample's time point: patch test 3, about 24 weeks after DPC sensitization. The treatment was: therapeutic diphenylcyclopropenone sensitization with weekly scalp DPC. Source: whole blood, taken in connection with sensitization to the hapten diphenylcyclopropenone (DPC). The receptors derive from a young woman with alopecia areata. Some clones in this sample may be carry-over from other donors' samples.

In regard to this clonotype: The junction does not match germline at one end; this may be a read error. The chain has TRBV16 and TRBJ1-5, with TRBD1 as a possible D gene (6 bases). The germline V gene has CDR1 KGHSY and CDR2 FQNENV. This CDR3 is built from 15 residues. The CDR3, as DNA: TGTACCAGCAGCCAGGGGCCGGGACGGAGTCAGCCCCAGCATTTT. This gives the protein CTSSQGPGRSQPQHF.

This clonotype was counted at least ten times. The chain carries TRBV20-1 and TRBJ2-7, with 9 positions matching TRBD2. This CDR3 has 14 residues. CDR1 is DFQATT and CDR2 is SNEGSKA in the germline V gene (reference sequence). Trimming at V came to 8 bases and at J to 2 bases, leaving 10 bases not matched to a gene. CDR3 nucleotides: TGCAGTCCCTTACGTGCGGGAGGGACCTACGAGCAGTACTTC. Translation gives CSPLRAGGTYEQYF.

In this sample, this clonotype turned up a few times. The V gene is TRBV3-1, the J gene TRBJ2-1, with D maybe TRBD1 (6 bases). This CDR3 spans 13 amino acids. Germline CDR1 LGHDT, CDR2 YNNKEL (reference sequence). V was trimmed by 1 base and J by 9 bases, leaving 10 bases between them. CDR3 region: CASSQGRQVEQFF. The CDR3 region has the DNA TGTGCCAGCAGCCAAGGCCGACAGGTTGAGCAGTTCTTC.

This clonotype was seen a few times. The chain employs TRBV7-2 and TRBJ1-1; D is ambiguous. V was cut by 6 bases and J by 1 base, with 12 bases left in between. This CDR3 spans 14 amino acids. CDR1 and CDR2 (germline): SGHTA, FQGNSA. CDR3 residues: CASSFDTRNTEAFF. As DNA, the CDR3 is TGTGCCAGCAGTTTTGACACCCGGAACACTGAAGCTTTCTTT.

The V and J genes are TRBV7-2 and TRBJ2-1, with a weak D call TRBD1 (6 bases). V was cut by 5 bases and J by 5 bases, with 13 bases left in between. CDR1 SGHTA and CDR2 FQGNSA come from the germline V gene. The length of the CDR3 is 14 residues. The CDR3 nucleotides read TGTGCCAGCAGCAACCGGGACAAAAACAATGAGCAGTTCTTC. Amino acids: CASSNRDKNNEQFF.

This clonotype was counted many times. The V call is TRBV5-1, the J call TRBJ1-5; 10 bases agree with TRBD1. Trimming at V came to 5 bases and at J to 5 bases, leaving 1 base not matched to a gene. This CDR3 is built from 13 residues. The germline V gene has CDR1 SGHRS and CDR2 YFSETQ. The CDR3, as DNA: TGCGCCAGCAGGACAGGGGGCGATCAGCCCCAGCATTTT. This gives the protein CASRTGGDQPQHF.

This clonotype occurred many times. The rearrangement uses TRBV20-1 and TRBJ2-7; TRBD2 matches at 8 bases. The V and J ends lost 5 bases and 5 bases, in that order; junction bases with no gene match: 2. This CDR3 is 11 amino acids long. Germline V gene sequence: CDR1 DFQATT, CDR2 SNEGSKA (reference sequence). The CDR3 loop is CSAGTSNEQYF. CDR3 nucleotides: TGCAGTGCTGGGACTAGTAACGAGCAGTACTTC.

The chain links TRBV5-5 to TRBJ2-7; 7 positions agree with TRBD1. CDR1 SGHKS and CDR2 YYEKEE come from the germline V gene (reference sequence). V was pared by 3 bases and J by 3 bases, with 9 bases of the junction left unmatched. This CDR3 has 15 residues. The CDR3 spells CASSSGQAKDYEQYV. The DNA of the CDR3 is TGTGCCAGCAGCTCTGGACAGGCCAAGGACTACGAGCAGTACGTC.

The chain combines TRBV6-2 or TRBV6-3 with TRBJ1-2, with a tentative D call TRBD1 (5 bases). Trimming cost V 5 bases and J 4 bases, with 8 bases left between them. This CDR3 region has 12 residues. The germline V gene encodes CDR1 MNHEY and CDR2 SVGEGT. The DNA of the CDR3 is TGTGCCAGCAGTCCAGGGATCTATGGCTACACCTTC. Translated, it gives CASSPGIYGYTF.

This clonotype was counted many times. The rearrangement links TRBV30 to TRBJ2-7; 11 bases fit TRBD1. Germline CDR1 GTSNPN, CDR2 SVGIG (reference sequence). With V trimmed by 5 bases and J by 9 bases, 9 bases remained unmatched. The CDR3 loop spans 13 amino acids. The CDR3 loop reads CAWGQGASQRQYF. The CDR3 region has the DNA TGTGCCTGGGGACAGGGGGCTAGTCAGCGGCAGTACTTC. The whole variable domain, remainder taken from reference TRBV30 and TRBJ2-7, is SQTIHQWPATLVQPVGSPLSLECTVEGTSNPNLYWYRQAAGRGLQLLFYSVGIGQISSEVPQNLSASRPQDRQFILSSKKLLLSDSGFYLCAWGQGASQRQYFGPGTRLTVT.

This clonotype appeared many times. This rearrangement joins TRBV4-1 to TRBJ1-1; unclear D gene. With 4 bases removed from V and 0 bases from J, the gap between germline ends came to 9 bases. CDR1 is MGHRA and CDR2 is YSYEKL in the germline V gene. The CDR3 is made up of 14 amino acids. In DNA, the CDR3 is TGCGCCAGCAGCCGCGACCCGTTGAACACTGAAGCTTTCTTT. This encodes CASSRDPLNTEAFF.

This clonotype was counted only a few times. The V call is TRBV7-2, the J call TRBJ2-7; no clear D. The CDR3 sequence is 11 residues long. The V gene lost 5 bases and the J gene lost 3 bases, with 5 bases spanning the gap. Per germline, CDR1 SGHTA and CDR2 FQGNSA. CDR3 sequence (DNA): TGTGCCAGCAGCAAAGACTACGAGCAGTACTTC. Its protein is CASSKDYEQYF.